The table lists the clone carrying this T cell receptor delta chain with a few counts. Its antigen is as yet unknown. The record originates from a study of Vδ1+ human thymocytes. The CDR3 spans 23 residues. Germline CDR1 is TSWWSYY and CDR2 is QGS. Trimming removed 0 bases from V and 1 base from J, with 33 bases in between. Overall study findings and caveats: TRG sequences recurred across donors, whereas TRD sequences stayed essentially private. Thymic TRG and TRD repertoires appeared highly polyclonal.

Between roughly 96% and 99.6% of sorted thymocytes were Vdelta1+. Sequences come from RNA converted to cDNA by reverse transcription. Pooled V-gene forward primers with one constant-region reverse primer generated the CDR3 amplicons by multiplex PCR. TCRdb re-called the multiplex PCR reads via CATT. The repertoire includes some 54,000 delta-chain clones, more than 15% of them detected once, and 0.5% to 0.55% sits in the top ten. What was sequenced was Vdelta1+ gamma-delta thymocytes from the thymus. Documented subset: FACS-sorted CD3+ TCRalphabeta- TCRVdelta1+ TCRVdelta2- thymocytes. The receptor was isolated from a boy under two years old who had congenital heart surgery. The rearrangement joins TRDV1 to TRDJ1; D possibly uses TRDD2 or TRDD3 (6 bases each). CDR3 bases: TGTGCTCTTGGGGAACTGTTGTCTATTCCTAACCCTCTCCCAAACTGGGTCACCGATAAACTCATCTTT. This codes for CALGELLSIPNPLPNWVTDKLIF.